This section outlines one T cell receptor beta chain sequence together with its context. There is no known antigen for this receptor. Per-nucleotide qualities are absent, and no much larger clonotype sits a single base away. One collaborating source in Seattle enrolled patients during active infection and followed them longitudinally through the course of disease. The collaborating institutions used their own protocols to collect whole blood in K2EDTA tubes. For TCRbeta analysis, collaborator samples were shipped as frozen whole blood, as isolated PBMCs, or as DNA extracted from either sample type. This entry comes from a study of blood T cell repertoires in COVID-19 (dated by TCRdb to the early 2020s). For context, the study as a whole: The collaborator samples originated in the United States, Italy and Spain and spanned the acute and convalescent phases of COVID-19. The prospective study material was composed of cDNA or gDNA derived from T cells, B-cell-depleted T cells, or PBMCs. Where available, HLA class I and class II types were taken from metadata supplied by the sample provider and were not determined by assay-based typing. The repertoires were released in a freely available public database intended as a resource for research on the immune response to SARS-CoV-2. The dataset comprised deeply sampled blood TCRbeta repertoires from subjects exposed to, actively infected with, or recovered from COVID-19. A de-identified subject ID, COVID-19 status, age in years and sex were almost always included in the sample metadata. Samples were obtained from the ongoing ImmuneRACE study (first 160 participants) and from over 1,000 subjects provided by 6 global collaborators.

Beyond this particular receptor, the publication reports: How much clinical and demographic metadata was included differed by source and by participant, and the metadata was provided uncurated.

Measured from the cysteine to the phenylalanine, the CDR3 is 15 residues long. Only the CDR3 portion is preserved as DNA: 45 bases, with reading frame beginning at the first base. CDR1 and CDR2 were assigned from the germline V gene as SGHRS and YFSETQ. The junction carries 11 bases between V and J, which are trimmed by 0 bases and 2 bases respectively. TCRbeta CDR3 regions were amplified from genomic DNA by means of the immunoSEQ Assay, a bias-controlled multiplex PCR. The authors processed their data as follows. Nucleated cell counts per sample were estimated from amplification of reference gene primers within the assay. Sequence reads were collapsed and filtered to measure the absolute abundance of every unique TCRbeta CDR3 rearrangement. For each sample, productive Simpson clonality was calculated by taking the square root of Simpson's diversity index across productive rearrangements. Not all clones reach the TCRdb copy of this immuneACCESS table, which keeps in-frame sequences only. Checked studies attribute under half of the gap to unresolved V genes and leave the rest unexplained. That table gives V, J and clone size, and the DNA gave D and trimming. The sample has over 400,000 clones on record, about 89% of them singletons. The top ten hold 7.5% to 9.5% of the sample.

This receptor was obtained from a woman between 45 and 65 years old with COVID-19, enrolled during active disease. The receptor chain draws on TRBV5-1 and TRBJ2-5; the D gene is perhaps TRBD2, on 6 matching bases. Sequencing used peripheral blood. The sequenced DNA: TGCGCCAGCAGCTTGGGTGGGGGGAATCAAGAGACCCAGTACTTC. Translated, this gives CASSLGGGNQETQYF.